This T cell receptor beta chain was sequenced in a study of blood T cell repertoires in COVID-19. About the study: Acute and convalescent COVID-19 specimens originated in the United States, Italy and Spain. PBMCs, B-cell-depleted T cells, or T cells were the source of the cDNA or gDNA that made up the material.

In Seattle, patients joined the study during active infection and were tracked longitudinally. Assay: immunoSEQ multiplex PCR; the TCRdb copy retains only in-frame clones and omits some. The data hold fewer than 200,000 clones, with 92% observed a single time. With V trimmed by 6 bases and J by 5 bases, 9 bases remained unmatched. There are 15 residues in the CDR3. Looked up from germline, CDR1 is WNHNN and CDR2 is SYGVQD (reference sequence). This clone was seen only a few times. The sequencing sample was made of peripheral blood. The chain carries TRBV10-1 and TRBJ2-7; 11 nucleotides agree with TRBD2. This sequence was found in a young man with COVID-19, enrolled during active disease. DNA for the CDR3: TGCGCCAGCAGCCATACTAGCGGGAGAGGTCACGAGCAGTACTTC. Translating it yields CASSHTSGRGHEQYF.